This paragraph covers one T cell receptor (beta chain) sequence. The antigen remains undetermined. A junction boundary mismatches the germline segment, possibly from a read error. This specimen belongs to a study of tumor and adjacent non-tumor tissue in lung cancer. Study details: The patients, roughly eleven men and five or six women, were 31 to 76 with stage I to III disease.

No cell sorting was done before RNA was extracted from the tissue. This non-tumor lung sample came from over 3 cm beyond the tumor edge. The library came from three nested PCR rounds adapted from ARM-PCR protocols. MiXCR, applied by TCRdb to the multiplex PCR reads, yields one record per CDR3 protein. The repertoire consists of around 75,000 distinct CDR3 sequences, with around 70% occurring once and the leading ten covering roughly a quarter. General study points: TCR diversity was significantly greater in tumor than normal lung tissue. Higher tumor TCR diversity was associated with shorter survival.

Sequenced sample: distant non-tumor lung tissue. This TCR was recovered from a woman in her forties or fifties with non-small cell lung cancer.

CDR3 sequence: CANCYTRDYNERFF. The CDR3 nucleotides read TGTGCCAACTGTTACACTAGAGACTACAATGAGCGGTTCTTC. The chain employs TRBV6-5 and TRBJ2-1, with TRBD2 as a possible D gene (5 bases). Germline CDR1 is MNHEY and CDR2 is SVGAGI. The CDR3 is made up of 14 amino acids.